This T cell receptor (beta chain) was profiled in a study of T cells in Graves' hyperthyroidism and ophthalmopathy. Study overall: Peripheral blood collection took place at initial diagnosis, before any treatment. Study outcomes and limitations: Most thyroid clonotypes that were expanded above 0.001 also turned up in blood.

Thyroid ultrasound and orbital computed tomography, with clinical symptoms and serum thyroxine and TRAb, informed diagnoses. Researchers took RNA transcripts and amplified the TCR beta CDR3 regions from them. HTBI primers were used for first-round RT-PCR of the TCR CDR3. Using its own MiXCR run on the multiplex PCR reads, TCRdb lists one record per CDR3 protein. The sample lists about 640,000 distinct CDR3 sequences; roughly 20% were seen once. A remark on this clonotype: Its antigen is unidentified.

CDR3 length equals 13 residues. The germline CDR1 and CDR2 sequences are SNHLY and FYNNEI. V gave up 2 bases and J gave up 3 bases, with 6 bases separating them. The sequencing input was blood. This TCR came from a young man with Graves' ophthalmopathy. This sequence joins TRBV2 and TRBJ2-3; D not certain. The CDR3 reads CASSESGTDTQYF. CDR3 nucleotide sequence: TGTGCCAGCAGTGAAAGTGGGACAGATACGCAGTATTTT.